Below, 13 T cell receptor beta chains from the same sample are listed, as sequenced in a study of T-cell reconstitution after alpha-beta-depleted transplantation in children. General study findings and limits: T-cell counts and diversity were attributed mostly to newly produced T cells one year after transplant.

Their cognate antigens are unknown. TCRbeta library construction was performed incorporating unique molecular identifiers. MiXCR, applied by TCRdb to the PCR reads, yields one record per CDR3 protein. The data contain about 290,000 distinct CDR3 sequences, nearly 8% of them singletons. The sample consisted of peripheral blood, taken 360 days after TCRalphabeta/CD19-depleted stem cell transplant. The receptors shown here come from a female patient aged 2-10 years who had a stem cell transplant for Fanconi anemia, so the T cells may come from the graft donor.

This chain links TRBV15 with TRBJ1-2; the D gene is possibly TRBD1 (6 bases). Germline V gene data show CDR1 as LNHNV and CDR2 as YYDKDF (reference sequence). With 4 bases removed from V and 4 bases from J, the gap between germline ends came to 16 bases. There are 15 residues in the CDR3. CDR3 protein: CATSTAGVSFYGYTF. The CDR3 coding sequence is TGTGCCACCAGCACTGCAGGGGTCTCCTTCTATGGCTACACCTTC.

This clonotype occurred many times. The rearrangement joins TRBV28 to TRBJ2-5; 12 positions match TRBD2. This CDR3 has 16 residues. Germline V lookup: CDR1 MDHEN, CDR2 SYDVKM. J was trimmed by 1 base and V by 2 bases; bases with no gene match: 2. CDR3 DNA sequence: TGTGCCAGCAGTTTAAGACTAGCGGGGGTCCAAGAGACCCAGTACTTC. It translates to CASSLRLAGVQETQYF. The full variable domain, in which reference TRBV28 and TRBJ2-5 provide the parts outside the CDR3, is DVKVTQSSRYLVKRTGEKVFLECVQDMDHENMFWYRQDPGLGLRLIYFSYDVKMKEKGDIPEGYSVSREKKERFSLILESASTNQTSMYLCASSLRLAGVQETQYFGPGTRLLVL.

This rearrangement joins TRBV20-1 to TRBJ1-4; a possible D gene is TRBD1 (5 bases). Germline-derived CDR1 and CDR2 are DFQATT and SNEGSKA (reference sequence). V was clipped by 0 bases and J by 8 bases, with 16 bases between them. This CDR3 has 15 amino acids. CDR3 DNA: TGCAGTGCTAGAGAGGGGGAGGGACGTCGGGAAAAACTGTTTTTT. It is translated as CSAREGEGRREKLFF.

The chain has TRBV27 and TRBJ1-2, with a tentative D call TRBD1 (5 bases). V dropped 8 bases and J dropped 3 bases, with 13 bases sitting between them. This CDR3 has 13 residues. The V gene's germline CDR1 is MNHEY and CDR2 SMNVEV (reference sequence). The CDR3 nucleotides read TGTGCCAGCTCACGGGGCAACTACTATGGCTACACCTTC. Its translation: CASSRGNYYGYTF.

Many counts were recorded for this clonotype. This rearrangement joins TRBV12-3 or TRBV12-4 to TRBJ1-2, with 8 bases matching TRBD1. CDR3 length equals 16 residues. Germline trimming cut 5 bases from V and 3 bases from J; bases unmatched to any gene: 11. The CDR3 DNA follows: TGTGCCAGCAGTCCACCACAGGGGGAAAACTACTATGGCTACACCTTC. Encoded protein: CASSPPQGENYYGYTF.

This clonotype was found a few times. The chain carries TRBV15 and TRBJ1-5, with 7 positions matching TRBD1. CDR3 length equals 16 residues. The germline V gene encodes CDR1 LNHNV and CDR2 YYDKDF (reference sequence). V dropped 0 bases and J dropped 7; count of bases not matched to a gene: 9. Written as DNA, the CDR3 is TGTGCCACCAGCAGAGAACCCACAGGGGAGGGACAGCCCCAGCATTTT. It yields the protein CATSREPTGEGQPQHF.

This clonotype has only a few counts. The chain recombines TRBV7-2 with TRBJ2-7, with TRBD2 identical over 12 bases. J lost 3 bases, V lost 2 bases, and 5 bases had no gene match. Germline V gene sequence: CDR1 SGHTA, CDR2 FQGNSA. The CDR3 totals 16 residues. CDR3 DNA sequence: TGTGCCAGCAGCTTAAGACTAGCGGGGGCCCTCTACGAGCAGTACTTC. It is translated as CASSLRLAGALYEQYF.

J is TRBJ1-4 and V is TRBV7-9; 10 bases line up with TRBD1. The CDR3 runs 17 residues. J lost 3 bases, V lost 1 base, and 5 bases had no gene match. CDR1 is SEHNR and CDR2 is FQNEAQ in the germline V gene (reference sequence). DNA of the CDR3: TGTGCCAGCAGCTTAGTTCCCGGGACAGGGGCTAATGAAAAACTGTTTTTT. Translating it yields CASSLVPGTGANEKLFF.

The chain links TRBV2 to TRBJ1-2; a weak D match, TRBD1 (6 bases). CDR3 length: 12 residues. Germline CDR1 reads SNHLY; CDR2 reads FYNNEI. V shed 10 bases and J shed 3 bases, with 12 bases lying between them. The chain's CDR3 is CATGEGDYGYTF. DNA for the CDR3: TGTGCCACAGGGGAGGGGGACTATGGCTACACCTTC.

The chain has TRBV21-1 and TRBJ2-3; the tabulated D call, TRBD2, remains unverified against the DNA. TRBV21-1 is listed as a pseudogene. This CDR3 is 12 amino acids long. CDR3 bases: TGTGCCGCGGGGTACTCAACAGATACGCAGTATTTT. Its translation: CAAGYSTDTQYF.

There are a few counts of this clonotype. V usage is TRBV5-1 and J usage is TRBJ1-2; 7 bases match TRBD1. V lost 3 bases, J lost 7 bases, and 3 bases stayed unmatched. This CDR3 has 12 residues. CDR1 and CDR2 from the germline V gene are SGHRS and YFSETQ. The CDR3 reads CASSSGQTGYTF. CDR3 coding DNA: TGCGCCAGCAGCTCGGGACAGACTGGCTACACCTTC.

The chain has TRBV6-2 or TRBV6-3 and TRBJ2-7, with TRBD1 as a possible D gene (6 bases). In germline, CDR1 is MNHEY, CDR2 SVGEGT. The CDR3 length is 16 residues. V lost 5 bases and J lost 4, with 21 bases in between. The CDR3 protein is CASSRGTEKGEYEQYF. The CDR3 region has the DNA TGTGCCAGCAGTAGGGGGACGGAAAAAGGAGAATACGAGCAGTACTTC.

This clonotype occurred many times. V gene TRBV28 combines with J gene TRBJ1-1, with TRBD1 matching 9 bases. This CDR3 region has 20 residues. The junction had 18 bases not matched to a gene; V was cut back by 3 bases and J by 1 base. CDR1 is MDHEN and CDR2 is SYDVKM in the germline V gene. CDR3 DNA: TGTGCCAGCAGTTTCCCGAATAAAAGAACAGGGGGCGAGGGGAACACTGAAGCTTTCTTT. It encodes CASSFPNKRTGGEGNTEAFF.